This T cell receptor beta chain is from a study of cytomegalovirus exposure and HLA in healthy donors. About the study: Assignment to the Caucasian-associated ancestry cluster applied to around 80% of the approximately 370 genotyped donors.

This CDR3 contains 16 residues. Germline V CDR1 and CDR2: SGHKS, YYEKEE (reference sequence). Deletions cut 1 base from V and 3 bases from J, with 17 bases between. Study conclusions and caveats: Some V segments, TRBV6-2 and TRBV6-3 among them, were indistinguishable and were therefore excluded.

Nominally healthy donors provided the samples, though records likely missed some immune exposures. This clone was detected a few times. Its antigen remains unknown. The PCR had 60 Vbeta and 13 Jbeta primers. This table comes from immunoSEQ multiplex PCR, and its TCRdb copy is limited to in-frame clones, with some not included. The sample gives 110,000 to 150,000 clones, 75% of which show up once; roughly 7.3% is in the top ten. Material for sequencing was PBMCs. The gene calls are TRBV5-5 and TRBJ2-7; TRBD2 is a possible D gene (6 bases). This clonotype originated in a man between 25 and 39 years old in good health and CMV-seronegative. The CDR3 coding sequence is TGTGCCAGCAGCTTGCTACCTAGCGCAAATCTCTACGAGCAGTACTTC. This codes for CASSLLPSANLYEQYF.